This is a list of T cell receptor beta chains from one sample in a study of blood T cells in healthy people across ages. TCRdb redid the calling of the 5' RACE reads with MiXCR, one entry per CDR3 protein. The profile covers about 780,000 distinct CDR3 sequences, with around 25% appearing a single time and around 3% taken by the ten largest. The sample was also reused in another study, on T cells of mothers and their children.

Material for sequencing was blood. The receptors were sampled from a boy between 5 and 17 years old in good health. Each CDR3 is given with its conserved first and last residue. The order of the fields is clone size, J gene, D gene, V gene, CDR3 DNA, CDR3 protein. D genes are given only for firm matches. Size is omitted from some rows. Given values are once, few, many or a class for expanded clones.

abundance: -; j_gene: TRBJ1-1; d_gene: -; v_gene: TRBV7-2; CDR3nt: TGTGCCAACAGCTTAAACACGGACACTGAAGCTTTCTTT; CDR3aa: CANSLNTDTEAFF
abundance: few; j_gene: TRBJ2-5; d_gene: TRBD2; v_gene: TRBV5-1; CDR3nt: TGCGCCAGCAGCTTGGCCGGTCTAGCGGGGTACGAGACCCAGTACTTC; CDR3aa: CASSLAGLAGYETQYF
abundance: many; j_gene: TRBJ2-5; d_gene: -; v_gene: TRBV4-1; CDR3nt: TGCGCCAGCAGCCAGGACGGAACAGAACAAGAGACCCAGTACTTC; CDR3aa: CASSQDGTEQETQYF
abundance: few; j_gene: TRBJ1-6; d_gene: -; v_gene: TRBV27; CDR3nt: TGTGCCAGCAGTTTCCTAAATTCACCCCTCCACTTT; CDR3aa: CASSFLNSPLHF
abundance: -; j_gene: TRBJ1-4; d_gene: -; v_gene: TRBV15; CDR3nt: TGTGCCACCAGCAGAGATGGGGGGTATGATGAAAAACTGTTTTTT; CDR3aa: CATSRDGGYDEKLFF
abundance: -; j_gene: TRBJ2-7; d_gene: TRBD2; v_gene: TRBV20-1; CDR3nt: TGCAGTGCTGGACTAGCGGGCTACGAGCAGTACTTC; CDR3aa: CSAGLAGYEQYF
abundance: many; j_gene: TRBJ1-4; d_gene: TRBD1; v_gene: TRBV11-2; CDR3nt: TGTGCCAGCAGCCCACACCTGGGACAGGGGGCTTCTGAAAAACTGTTTTTT; CDR3aa: CASSPHLGQGASEKLFF
abundance: few; j_gene: TRBJ2-7; d_gene: -; v_gene: TRBV20-1; CDR3nt: TGCAGTGTATCCATGAGCGGGTCGGGTCGATGGGCCTGCGAGCAGTACTTC; CDR3aa: CSVSMSGSGRWACEQYF
abundance: -; j_gene: TRBJ2-5; d_gene: TRBD1; v_gene: TRBV12-3/TRBV12-4; CDR3nt: TGTGCCAGCAGTTTCAACCGGGACAGGGTAGAAGAGACCCAGTACTTC; CDR3aa: CASSFNRDRVEETQYF
abundance: few; j_gene: TRBJ1-3; d_gene: -; v_gene: TRBV5-1; CDR3nt: TGCGCCAGCAGCTTGGAGCGGGCGTCGAGCTCTGGAAACACCATATATTTT; CDR3aa: CASSLERASSSGNTIYF
abundance: few; j_gene: TRBJ2-2; d_gene: TRBD2; v_gene: TRBV7-2; CDR3nt: TGTGCCAGCAGCTCCCCCTCCTCACTAGCGGAGACGAACACCGGGGAGCTGTTTTTT; CDR3aa: CASSSPSSLAETNTGELFF
abundance: -; j_gene: TRBJ2-2; d_gene: TRBD2; v_gene: TRBV6-5; CDR3nt: TGTGCCAGCAGTTACTCTTTAGCGGGGGGGCGGTCCGGGGAGCTGTTTTTT; CDR3aa: CASSYSLAGGRSGELFF
abundance: -; j_gene: TRBJ1-1; d_gene: -; v_gene: TRBV30; CDR3nt: TGTGCCTACCTAGGGGCCACTGAAGCTTTCTTT; CDR3aa: CAYLGATEAFF
abundance: few; j_gene: TRBJ2-7; d_gene: -; v_gene: TRBV20-1; CDR3nt: TGCAGTGCTAGAGAACAGGGAAAATACGAGCAGTACTTC; CDR3aa: CSAREQGKYEQYF
abundance: few; j_gene: TRBJ2-5; d_gene: TRBD1; v_gene: TRBV12-3/TRBV12-4; CDR3nt: TGTGCCAGCAGGACCGGGACAGGGGGTTGGGAGACCCAGTACTTC; CDR3aa: CASRTGTGGWETQYF
abundance: -; j_gene: TRBJ2-2; d_gene: TRBD2; v_gene: TRBV6-2/TRBV6-3; CDR3nt: TGTGCCAGCAGAACTAGCGCGAACACCGGGGAGCTGTTTTTT; CDR3aa: CASRTSANTGELFF
abundance: -; j_gene: TRBJ2-7; d_gene: TRBD1; v_gene: TRBV5-1; CDR3nt: TGCGCCAGCAGCTTACGGACAGGCGAGTACGAGCAGTACTTC; CDR3aa: CASSLRTGEYEQYF
abundance: -; j_gene: TRBJ1-2; d_gene: -; v_gene: TRBV29-1; CDR3nt: TGCAGCGTTGAGCTCGGGAGGGCTGGCTACACCTTC; CDR3aa: CSVELGRAGYTF
abundance: once; j_gene: TRBJ2-7; d_gene: TRBD2; v_gene: TRBV28; CDR3nt: TGTGCCAGCAGTCCACTAGCGGGGAGAACCTACGAGCAGTACTTC; CDR3aa: CASSPLAGRTYEQYF
abundance: few; j_gene: TRBJ1-2; d_gene: -; v_gene: TRBV5-5; CDR3nt: TGTGCCAGCAGGGCTTGGCCGGGGCCAGAAAATGGCTACACCTTC; CDR3aa: CASRAWPGPENGYTF
abundance: -; j_gene: TRBJ2-7; d_gene: -; v_gene: TRBV3-1; CDR3nt: TGTGCCAGCAGCCAATGGGGGGACAACTACGAGCAGTACTTC; CDR3aa: CASSQWGDNYEQYF
abundance: -; j_gene: TRBJ2-3; d_gene: -; v_gene: TRBV6-6; CDR3nt: TGTGCCAGCAGAGAAAGGGGACGCGCAGATACGCAGTATTTT; CDR3aa: CASRERGRADTQYF
abundance: few; j_gene: TRBJ1-6; d_gene: -; v_gene: TRBV4-1; CDR3nt: TGCGCCAGCAGCCAAGCGAGCTCCTATAATTCACCCCTCCACTTT; CDR3aa: CASSQASSYNSPLHF
abundance: -; j_gene: TRBJ2-7; d_gene: -; v_gene: TRBV3-1; CDR3nt: TGTGCCAGCAGCCAAGATCGTCAGGGTTTGCACGAGCAGTACTTC; CDR3aa: CASSQDRQGLHEQYF
abundance: -; j_gene: TRBJ2-5; d_gene: TRBD1; v_gene: TRBV28; CDR3nt: TGTGCCAGCAGTTTGACAGGGGGTTTCGCGAAGACCCAGTACTTC; CDR3aa: CASSLTGGFAKTQYF
abundance: -; j_gene: TRBJ2-7; d_gene: -; v_gene: TRBV28; CDR3nt: TGTGCCAGCAGTTTAATCCTAGCGAAGGGAACCTACGAGCAGTACTTC; CDR3aa: CASSLILAKGTYEQYF
abundance: many; j_gene: TRBJ2-5; d_gene: -; v_gene: TRBV25-1; CDR3nt: TGTGCCAGCAGTGAATATCGGGGGGCAGAGACCCAGTACTTC; CDR3aa: CASSEYRGAETQYF
abundance: few; j_gene: TRBJ2-7; d_gene: TRBD2; v_gene: TRBV10-3; CDR3nt: TGTGCCATCAGTGTTAGCGGGGGGTCCTCCTACGAGCAGTACTTC; CDR3aa: CAISVSGGSSYEQYF
abundance: -; j_gene: TRBJ2-5; d_gene: -; v_gene: TRBV25-1; CDR3nt: TGTGCCAGCAGTGTCCAGGGGACCCAGTACTTC; CDR3aa: CASSVQGTQYF
abundance: few; j_gene: TRBJ2-3; d_gene: TRBD2; v_gene: TRBV20-1; CDR3nt: TGCAGTGCTAGGGACGGGGGGTCAGATACGCAGTATTTT; CDR3aa: CSARDGGSDTQYF
abundance: -; j_gene: TRBJ2-5; d_gene: TRBD1; v_gene: TRBV20-1; CDR3nt: TGCAGTGCCGACCCAGGACAGGGCAAAGAGACCCAGTACTTC; CDR3aa: CSADPGQGKETQYF
abundance: -; j_gene: TRBJ1-2; d_gene: -; v_gene: TRBV20-1; CDR3nt: TGCAGTGCTAGGCCGCGGGGGAGGCGGGAAGGCTACACCTTC; CDR3aa: CSARPRGRREGYTF
abundance: -; j_gene: TRBJ1-2; d_gene: -; v_gene: TRBV29-1; CDR3nt: TGCAGCGTTGAAGAAAATGGCTACACCTTC; CDR3aa: CSVEENGYTF
abundance: -; j_gene: TRBJ2-3; d_gene: -; v_gene: TRBV11-2; CDR3nt: TGTGCCAGCAGCCCAAACGGGGCCCTCACAGATACGCAGTATTTT; CDR3aa: CASSPNGALTDTQYF
abundance: few; j_gene: TRBJ1-4; d_gene: -; v_gene: TRBV6-1; CDR3nt: TGTGCCAGCAGTGGGCAGAATTGGGACGGGCGAGAAAAACTGTTTTTT; CDR3aa: CASSGQNWDGREKLFF
abundance: few; j_gene: TRBJ1-2; d_gene: -; v_gene: TRBV28; CDR3nt: TGTGCCAGCAGACCAGGGTCCCCCTTCTATGGCTACACCTTC; CDR3aa: CASRPGSPFYGYTF
abundance: few; j_gene: TRBJ2-5; d_gene: TRBD1; v_gene: TRBV10-1; CDR3nt: TGCGCCGGCAGTGAACGACAGGGGCCTACGGAGACCCAGTACTTC; CDR3aa: CAGSERQGPTETQYF
abundance: few; j_gene: TRBJ1-2; d_gene: TRBD1; v_gene: TRBV29-1; CDR3nt: TGCAGCGTTGCCGGGACAGGGGTCTATCTTAACTATGGCTACACCTTC; CDR3aa: CSVAGTGVYLNYGYTF
abundance: -; j_gene: TRBJ1-1; d_gene: TRBD1; v_gene: TRBV7-3; CDR3nt: TGTGCCAGCAGCCCGGGACAGAGGAACACTGAAGCTTTCTTT; CDR3aa: CASSPGQRNTEAFF
abundance: -; j_gene: TRBJ2-7; d_gene: TRBD1; v_gene: TRBV29-1; CDR3nt: TGCAGCGCCGGACAGGGGTTCTACGAGCAGTACTTC; CDR3aa: CSAGQGFYEQYF
abundance: -; j_gene: TRBJ2-6; d_gene: -; v_gene: TRBV14; CDR3nt: TGTGCCAGCGCCGTGTGGGCCAACGTCCTGACTTTC; CDR3aa: CASAVWANVLTF
abundance: -; j_gene: TRBJ2-7; d_gene: -; v_gene: TRBV20-1; CDR3nt: TGCAGTGCTCGCCTCGGTATAGGGGGGTCCTACGAGCAGTACTTC; CDR3aa: CSARLGIGGSYEQYF
abundance: few; j_gene: TRBJ1-2; d_gene: -; v_gene: TRBV20-1; CDR3nt: TGCAGTGCTAGGCGGGGGGCGAAGGGCTACACCTTC; CDR3aa: CSARRGAKGYTF
abundance: -; j_gene: TRBJ2-2; d_gene: -; v_gene: TRBV6-1; CDR3nt: TGTGCCAGCAGTGTTAATACCCCCGGGGAGCTGTTTTTT; CDR3aa: CASSVNTPGELFF
abundance: many; j_gene: TRBJ2-5; d_gene: -; v_gene: TRBV28; CDR3nt: TGTGCCAGCAGTTTGCCCATCCAAGAGACCCAGTACTTC; CDR3aa: CASSLPIQETQYF
abundance: few; j_gene: TRBJ2-2; d_gene: -; v_gene: TRBV24-1; CDR3nt: TGTGCCACGAGGGGCTTCGCGAACACCGGGAAGCTGTTTTTT; CDR3aa: CATRGFANTGKLFF
abundance: -; j_gene: TRBJ2-3; d_gene: TRBD2; v_gene: TRBV5-1; CDR3nt: TGCGCCAGCAGCTTGAATAGCGGGCCAGATACGCAGTGTTTT; CDR3aa: CASSLNSGPDTQCF
abundance: few; j_gene: TRBJ2-6; d_gene: -; v_gene: TRBV10-2; CDR3nt: TGCGCCAGCAGTGAGTCCACGAGGGGAGTCCTGACTTTC; CDR3aa: CASSESTRGVLTF
abundance: -; j_gene: TRBJ2-7; d_gene: -; v_gene: TRBV20-1; CDR3nt: TGCAGTGCCCGCCGGGACTCGAGATACGAGCAGTACTTC; CDR3aa: CSARRDSRYEQYF
abundance: -; j_gene: TRBJ1-1; d_gene: TRBD1; v_gene: TRBV6-1; CDR3nt: TGTGCCAGCAGTGTATTCCAGGGGGCCACTGAAGCTTTCTTT; CDR3aa: CASSVFQGATEAFF
abundance: few; j_gene: TRBJ1-4; d_gene: -; v_gene: TRBV5-1; CDR3nt: TGCGCCAGCAGCTTGGTGCAGGGCCCGGCTGAAAAACTGTTTTTT; CDR3aa: CASSLVQGPAEKLFF
abundance: -; j_gene: TRBJ2-1; d_gene: -; v_gene: TRBV12-3/TRBV12-4; CDR3nt: TGTGCCAGCAGTCTACTAGCCTATGAGCAGTTCTTC; CDR3aa: CASSLLAYEQFF
abundance: few; j_gene: TRBJ2-5; d_gene: -; v_gene: TRBV3-1; CDR3nt: TGTGCCAGCAGCCCTCCGGGGATGGAGACCCAGTACTTC; CDR3aa: CASSPPGMETQYF
abundance: few; j_gene: TRBJ2-7; d_gene: TRBD2; v_gene: TRBV20-1; CDR3nt: TGCAGTGCTACGGCCTTGGGACTAGCGGGGAACGAGCAGTACTTC; CDR3aa: CSATALGLAGNEQYF